The clone carrying this TCR beta chain was seen many times. Its antigen is not known. The sample comes from a study of CD8 T cells in ankylosing spondylitis. V lost 5 bases, J lost 5 bases, and 4 bases stayed unmatched. Germline CDR1 SGHTA, CDR2 FQGNSA. This CDR3 is 14 amino acids long. A single record per CDR3 protein comes from TCRdb applying MiXCR to the 5' RACE reads. The sample shows roughly 490,000 distinct CDR3 sequences, less than 6% of them seen only once. Findings and caveats of the study: Matched ankylosing spondylitis synovial fluid reportedly contained a significantly enriched population of disease-linked clones. Several highly homologous variants made up a TCR beta motif, and this motif appeared characteristic of ankylosing spondylitis blood.

The chain employs TRBV7-2 and TRBJ1-4; TRBD1 matches 8 bases. The sequence came from a male donor with ankylosing spondylitis. The material sequenced was blood, either unsorted or a sorted T cell fraction (not recorded which). CDR3 sequence (DNA): TGTGCCAGCAGCCGGGACAGGCAGAATGAAAAACTGTTTTTT. Residues: CASSRDRQNEKLFF.